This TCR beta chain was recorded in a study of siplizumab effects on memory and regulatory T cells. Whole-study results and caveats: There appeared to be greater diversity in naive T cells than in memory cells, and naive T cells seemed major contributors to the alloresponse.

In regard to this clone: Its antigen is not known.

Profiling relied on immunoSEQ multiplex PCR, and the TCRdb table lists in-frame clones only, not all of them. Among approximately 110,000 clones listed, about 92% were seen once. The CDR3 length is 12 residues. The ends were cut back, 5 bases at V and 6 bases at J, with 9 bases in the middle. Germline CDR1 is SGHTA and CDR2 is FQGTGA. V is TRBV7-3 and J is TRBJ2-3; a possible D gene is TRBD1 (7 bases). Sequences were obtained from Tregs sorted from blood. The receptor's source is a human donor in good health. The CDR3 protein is CASSPGGDTQYF. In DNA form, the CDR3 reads TGTGCCAGCAGCCCAGGGGGGGATACGCAGTATTTT.